This T cell receptor beta chain was documented in a study of OX40 agonist ivuxolimab in advanced cancers. Profiled with immunoSEQ multiplex PCR; TCRdb holds only in-frame clones, not every one. The sample shows approximately 89,000 clones, roughly 90% of them seen only once. The CDR3 loop spans 9 amino acids. Trimming pared 8 bases from V and 8 bases from J, leaving 4 bases between. CDR1 MNHNY and CDR2 SVGAGI come from the germline V gene (reference sequence). Exclusion applied to patients with autoimmune disease history or systemic immunosuppression. Study outcomes and limitations: On average, CD8+ T cells had more expanded clones than CD4+.

As for this clone: Its antigen is not identified.

This TCR was recovered from an adult with an advanced solid tumor such as melanoma, head and neck, liver or kidney cancer. V is TRBV6-6 and J is TRBJ2-1; D ambiguous. Sequencing used CD4+ or CD8+ T cells sorted from blood, obtained in a trial of the OX40 agonist ivuxolimab. Written as DNA, the CDR3 is TGTGCCAGCGGGGATGAGCAGTTCTTC. This translates into CASGDEQFF.